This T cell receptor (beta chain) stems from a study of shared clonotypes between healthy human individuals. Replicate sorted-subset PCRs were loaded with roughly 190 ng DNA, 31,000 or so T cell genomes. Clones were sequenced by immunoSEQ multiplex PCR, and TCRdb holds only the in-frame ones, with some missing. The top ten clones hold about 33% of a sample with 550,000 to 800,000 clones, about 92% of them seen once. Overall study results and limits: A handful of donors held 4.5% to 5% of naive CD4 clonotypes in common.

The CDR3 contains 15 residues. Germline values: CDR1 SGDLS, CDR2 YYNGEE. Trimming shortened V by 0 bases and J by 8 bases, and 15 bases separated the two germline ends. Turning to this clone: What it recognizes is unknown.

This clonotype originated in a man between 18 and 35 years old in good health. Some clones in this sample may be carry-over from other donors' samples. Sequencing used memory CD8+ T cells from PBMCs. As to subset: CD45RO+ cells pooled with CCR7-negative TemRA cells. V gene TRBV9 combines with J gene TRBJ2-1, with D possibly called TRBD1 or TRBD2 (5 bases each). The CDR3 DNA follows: TGTGCCAGCAGCGTAGGAGGGGCGACCGGACATGAGCAGTTCTTC. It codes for CASSVGGATGHEQFF.